Below, 22 T cell receptor beta chains from the same sample are listed, as sequenced in a study of blood T cell repertoires in COVID-19. The assay was immunoSEQ multiplex PCR, and TCRdb's table has in-frame clones only and misses some. The sample gives roughly 360,000 clones, more than 75% of which show up once; 0.95% to 1% is in the top ten. The sample taken for sequencing was PBMCs or T cells enriched from blood (not recorded which). The receptors were sampled from a woman aged 25 to 39 with acute COVID-19.

The chain carries TRBV7-3 and TRBJ2-1; a possible D gene is TRBD1 (5 bases). This CDR3 comprises 13 residues. Trimming stripped 2 bases from V and 6 bases from J, with 8 bases between. The germline V gene encodes CDR1 SGHTA and CDR2 FQGTGA. The CDR3 is CASSLSQVNEQFF. Here the CDR3 DNA reads TGTGCCAGCAGCTTATCACAGGTCAATGAGCAGTTCTTC.

This clone was counted once. The chain is built from TRBV13 and TRBJ2-2; D gene ambiguous. V lost 4 bases to trimming and J lost 1 base, with 13 bases between them. The CDR3 spans 16 residues. Germline V gene lookup returns CDR1 PRHDT and CDR2 FYEKMQ (reference sequence). The CDR3 loop is CASSYSSRRNTGELFF. The CDR3 DNA follows: TGTGCCAGCAGCTACTCTTCGAGGAGGAACACCGGGGAGCTGTTTTTT.

The chain combines TRBV12-5 with TRBJ2-7; 10 bases line up with TRBD1. The CDR3 length is 17 residues. Per germline, CDR1 LGHNT and CDR2 FRNRAP. V lost 3 bases to trimming and J lost 2 bases; unmatched junction nucleotides: 10. CDR3 protein: CASGFHPGTGEAYEQYF. As DNA, the CDR3 is TGTGCTAGTGGTTTCCACCCCGGGACAGGGGAAGCCTACGAGCAGTACTTC.

V usage is TRBV3-1 (or the pseudogene TRBV3-2) and J usage is TRBJ1-2, with D unresolved. V dropped 8 bases and J dropped 3 bases, with 7 bases sitting between them. The CDR3 sequence is 11 residues long. In germline, CDR1 is LGHDT, CDR2 YNNKEL (reference sequence). The CDR3 region has the DNA TGTGCCAGCTTCCCTTACTATGGCTACACCTTC. Its protein is CASFPYYGYTF.

V and J are TRBV6-2 or TRBV6-3 and TRBJ1-6; D remains ambiguous. This CDR3 spans 11 amino acids. Germline-derived CDR1 and CDR2 are MNHEY and SVGEGT. The V and J ends lost 5 bases and 9 bases respectively, with 5 bases between them. The CDR3 sequence is CASSTSSPLHF. CDR3 nucleotide sequence: TGTGCCAGCAGTACAAGTTCACCCCTCCACTTT.

The J gene is TRBJ1-1, the V gene TRBV28; D perhaps matches TRBD1 (6 bases). Trimming cost V 5 bases and J 0 bases, with 19 bases left between them. The V gene's germline CDR1 is MDHEN and CDR2 SYDVKM. The CDR3 loop spans 17 amino acids. CDR3 nucleotide sequence: TGTGCCAGCAGTGACAGGCCCCGGTGGAACATGAACACTGAAGCTTTCTTT. Its translation: CASSDRPRWNMNTEAFF. The full variable domain, rest sourced from reference TRBV28 and TRBJ1-1, is DVKVTQSSRYLVKRTGEKVFLECVQDMDHENMFWYRQDPGLGLRLIYFSYDVKMKEKGDIPEGYSVSREKKERFSLILESASTNQTSMYLCASSDRPRWNMNTEAFFGQGTRLTVV.

This clone was picked up one time. The V gene is TRBV11-2, the J gene TRBJ2-3; 9 bases fit TRBD2. V shed 5 bases and J 0 bases; nucleotides not matched to a gene: 6. The CDR3 sequence is 16 residues long. Germline V lookup: CDR1 SGHAT, CDR2 FQNNGV. As DNA, the CDR3 is TGTGCCAGCAGCATCGGACTAGCGCCGAGCACAGATACGCAGTATTTT. It encodes CASSIGLAPSTDTQYF.

The CDR3 spells CASSQPQVSGEQFF. The CDR3 DNA follows: TGCGCCAGCAGCCAACCACAGGTGTCGGGCGAGCAGTTCTTC. The J gene is TRBJ2-1, the V gene TRBV4-1, with D maybe TRBD1 (5 bases). Trimming shortened V by 2 bases and J by 10 bases, and 15 bases separated the two germline ends. Germline CDR1 reads MGHRA; CDR2 reads YSYEKL. The CDR3 has 14 residues.

The chain employs TRBV19 and TRBJ2-3; 15 bases are a match to TRBD2. Per germline, CDR1 LNHDA and CDR2 SQIVND (reference sequence). The CDR3 runs to 21 residues. The trim removed 4 bases at V and 0 bases at J, leaving 14 bases unmatched. CDR3 nucleotide sequence: TGTGCCAGTAGTACCCTACCGGGACTAGCGGGGGGAGGGGCTAGCACAGATACGCAGTATTTT. This translates into CASSTLPGLAGGGASTDTQYF.

CDR3 DNA sequence: TGCGCCAGCAGCCAAGCCGGGACTAGGAGAAGTGGTGAGCAGTTCTTC. Residues: CASSQAGTRRSGEQFF. V usage is TRBV4-1 and J usage is TRBJ2-1; 8 bases are shared with TRBD2. This CDR3 is built from 16 residues. CDR1 MGHRA and CDR2 YSYEKL come from the germline V gene. The junction had 11 bases not matched to a gene; V was cut back by 1 base and J by 9 bases.

V gene TRBV29-1 combines with J gene TRBJ2-5, with D possibly matching TRBD2 (6 bases). This CDR3 is 13 amino acids long. V gave up 1 base and J gave up 6 bases, with 12 bases separating them. Per germline, CDR1 SQVTM and CDR2 ANQGSEA. In DNA form, the CDR3 reads TGCAGCGTTGAAGGACTAGATACGAAGACCCAGTACTTC. Its translation: CSVEGLDTKTQYF. Variable domain in full (rest from reference TRBV29-1 and TRBJ2-5): SAVISQKPSRDICQRGTSLTIQCQVDSQVTMMFWYRQQPGQSLTLIATANQGSEATYESGFVIDKFPISRPNLTFSTLTVSNMSPEDSSIYLCSVEGLDTKTQYFGPGTRLLVL.

J is TRBJ2-2 and V is TRBV15; D may be TRBD2 (5 bases). This CDR3 has 15 amino acids. Germline loops: CDR1 LNHNV, CDR2 YYDKDF (reference sequence). V was cut by 1 base and J by 6 bases, with 12 bases left in between. The CDR3 protein is CATSRGGAVPGELFF. The CDR3 DNA follows: TGTGCCACCAGCAGAGGGGGAGCTGTCCCCGGGGAGCTGTTTTTT.

The rearrangement uses TRBV18 and TRBJ1-4; D is unclear. From germline, CDR1 is KGHSH and CDR2 LQKENI. The length of the CDR3 is 17 residues. V was cut by 1 base and J by 6 bases, with 18 bases left in between. CDR3 sequence (DNA): TGTGCCAGCTCACCACGTCCGATAAGGAACGGGGATGAAAAACTGTTTTTT. As protein: CASSPRPIRNGDEKLFF.

CDR3 sequence: CASSPGGPTTDTQYF. The CDR3 nucleotides read TGTGCCAGCAGCCCAGGGGGACCTACGACAGATACGCAGTATTTT. The V call is TRBV7-9, the J call TRBJ2-3, with TRBD1 matching over 7 bases. V lost 5 bases, J lost 3 bases, and 8 bases stayed unmatched. Germline CDR1 SEHNR, CDR2 FQNEAQ (reference sequence). This CDR3 has 15 amino acids.

CDR3 DNA sequence: TGCGCCAGCAGCCCAGACAGCTCTGGAAACACCATATATTTT. Translation gives CASSPDSSGNTIYF. This chain connects TRBV5-1 to TRBJ1-3; D possibly corresponds to TRBD1 (5 bases). Trimming stripped 4 bases from V and 0 bases from J, with 8 bases between. The CDR3 consists of 14 residues. CDR1 is SGHRS, CDR2 YFSETQ, per germline.

The CDR3 bases are TGTGCTAGTGGTTTGGGCGATACAGGGGTTGGAGCTTTCTTT. It translates to CASGLGDTGVGAFF. The V and J genes are TRBV12-5 and TRBJ1-1, with 7 positions matching TRBD1. V gave up 1 base and J gave up 10 bases; unmatched junction bases: 9. In germline, CDR1 is LGHNT, CDR2 FRNRAP. CDR3 length: 14 amino acids.

This chain joins TRBV3-1 (or the pseudogene TRBV3-2) and TRBJ1-2, with D possibly TRBD1 on 5 matching bases. Trimming shortened V by 2 bases and J by 3 bases, and 16 bases separated the two germline ends. The germline V gene has CDR1 LGHDT and CDR2 YNNKEL (reference sequence). The CDR3 covers 16 residues. The CDR3, as DNA: TGTGCCAGCAGCCAAAGTGGATGGGGGGGTGACTATGGCTACACCTTC. It yields the protein CASSQSGWGGDYGYTF.

The rearrangement uses TRBV25-1 and TRBJ2-7, with D maybe TRBD1 (5 bases). The germline V gene has CDR1 MGHDK and CDR2 SYGVNS. The CDR3 has 16 amino acids. V lost 1 base and J lost 0, with 13 bases in between. The CDR3 DNA reads as TGTGCCAGCAGTGAATCGGGCAGGGTGCACTCCTACGAGCAGTACTTC. Protein product: CASSESGRVHSYEQYF.

The V call is TRBV7-2, the J call TRBJ1-1, with a tentative D call TRBD1 (5 bases). Germline values: CDR1 SGHTA, CDR2 FQGNSA. This CDR3 comprises 13 residues. Trimming pared 3 bases from V and 4 bases from J, leaving 9 bases between. The CDR3 spells CASSFNQGTEAFF. In DNA, the CDR3 is TGTGCCAGCAGCTTCAATCAGGGCACTGAAGCTTTCTTT.

V is TRBV6-5 and J is TRBJ2-1; 10 positions agree with TRBD2. CDR1 and CDR2 from the germline V gene are MNHEY and SVGAGI. J lost 4 bases, V lost 6 bases, and 6 bases had no gene match. The CDR3 contains 15 residues. DNA for the CDR3: TGTGCCAGCAGGATCCTAGCGGGGGCGTACAATGAGCAGTTCTTC. Translation: CASRILAGAYNEQFF.

This clone was detected once. The chain carries TRBV30 and TRBJ2-7, with 7 bases identical to TRBD1. The CDR3 extends over 13 amino acids. The V gene's germline CDR1 is GTSNPN and CDR2 SVGIG (reference sequence). With 4 bases clipped from V and 6 bases from J, the junction kept 9 bases outside the gene matches. The CDR3 region is CAWIQGKGGEQYF. The CDR3 coding sequence is TGTGCCTGGATACAGGGGAAGGGTGGCGAGCAGTACTTC.

The chain combines TRBV9 with TRBJ1-2; TRBD1 matches 7 bases. The CDR3 runs 13 residues. Germline CDR1 and CDR2: SGDLS and YYNGEE. After removal of 3 bases from V and 6 bases from J, the junction contained 5 bases not matched to a gene. The CDR3 bases are TGTGCCAGCAGCGGACAGGGATGGGATGGCTACACCTTC. Translating it yields CASSGQGWDGYTF.